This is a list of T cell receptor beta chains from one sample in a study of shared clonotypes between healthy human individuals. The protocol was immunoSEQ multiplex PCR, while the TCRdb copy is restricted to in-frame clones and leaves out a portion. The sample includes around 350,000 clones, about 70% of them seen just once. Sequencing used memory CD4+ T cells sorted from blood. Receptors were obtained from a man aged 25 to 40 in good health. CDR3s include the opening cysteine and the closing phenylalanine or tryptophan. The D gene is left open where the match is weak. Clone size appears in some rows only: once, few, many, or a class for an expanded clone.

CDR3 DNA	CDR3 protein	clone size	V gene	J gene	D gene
TGTGCCAGCAGCCGCGGAAGACAAGAGACCCAGTACTTC	CASSRGRQETQYF	.	TRBV7-7	TRBJ2-5	.
TGTGCCAGCAGCTCACAGCGGGAAGGGGATACGCAGTATTTT	CASSSQREGDTQYF	once	TRBV7-2	TRBJ2-3	TRBD2
TGTGCCAGTAGTCCTAAATCACGAGGCTGGACCTACGAGCAGTACTTC	CASSPKSRGWTYEQYF	.	TRBV19	TRBJ2-7	.
TGCGCCAGCAGCTCTGGCGGGTCACAAGGCGAAAAACTGTTTTTT	CASSSGGSQGEKLFF	few	TRBV5-1	TRBJ1-4	.
TGTGCCATCAGATCGGCCTATGGCTACACCTTC	CAIRSAYGYTF	.	TRBV10-3	TRBJ1-2	.
TGTGCCACCATGAGTTTCGGGACAGGAGAGACCCAGTACTTC	CATMSFGTGETQYF	.	TRBV10-3	TRBJ2-5	TRBD1
TGCAGCGTCCATAAGACAGGAAGCTCCTACAATGAGCAGTTCTTC	CSVHKTGSSYNEQFF	.	TRBV29-1	TRBJ2-1	.
TGTGCCACTTCGTGGACCTCCTATGGCTACACCTTC	CATSWTSYGYTF	.	TRBV5-8	TRBJ1-2	.
TGTGCCAGCAGCTTAAGGCGGGACTCCTACAATGAGCAGTTCTTC	CASSLRRDSYNEQFF	.	TRBV7-2	TRBJ2-1	.
TGTGCCAGCAGCTCCCCCCGAGTAGCATTACACGAGCAGTACTTC	CASSSPRVALHEQYF	many	TRBV11-2	TRBJ2-7	.
TGTGCCAGCAGCTTAGAGGGTTATAGCAATCAGCCCCAGCATTTT	CASSLEGYSNQPQHF	.	TRBV7-2	TRBJ1-5	.
TGTGCCAGCAGTAGTCAGGGCCAGGATCTTCGATATGGCTACACCTTC	CASSSQGQDLRYGYTF	.	TRBV28	TRBJ1-2	.
TGTGCCAGCAGCTTGGTGGCCGCGACTGAACGCACCGGGGAGCTGTTTTTT	CASSLVAATERTGELFF	.	TRBV5-4	TRBJ2-2	.
TGCGCCAGCAGCCAAGATAGGGCAAATTCACCCCTCCACTTT	CASSQDRANSPLHF	.	TRBV4-1	TRBJ1-6	.